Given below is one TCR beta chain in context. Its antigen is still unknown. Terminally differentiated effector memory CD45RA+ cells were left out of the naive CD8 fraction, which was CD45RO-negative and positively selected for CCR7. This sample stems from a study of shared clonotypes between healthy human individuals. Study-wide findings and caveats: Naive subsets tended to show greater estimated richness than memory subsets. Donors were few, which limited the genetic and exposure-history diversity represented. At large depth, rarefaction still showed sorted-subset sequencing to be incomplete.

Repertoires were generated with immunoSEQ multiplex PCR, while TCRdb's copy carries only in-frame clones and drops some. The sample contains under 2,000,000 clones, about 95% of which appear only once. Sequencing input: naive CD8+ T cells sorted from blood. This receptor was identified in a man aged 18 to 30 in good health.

The CDR3 DNA reads TGTGCCAGCGCGATAATCACAGGGGTGGGGTCTTACGAGCAGTACTTC. Encoded protein: CASAIITGVGSYEQYF. The chain joins TRBV27 to TRBJ2-7, with TRBD1 matching over 7 bases. After removal of 8 bases from V and 4 bases from J, the junction contained 17 bases not matched to a gene. CDR1 and CDR2 (germline): MNHEY, SMNVEV (reference sequence). The CDR3 has 16 residues.